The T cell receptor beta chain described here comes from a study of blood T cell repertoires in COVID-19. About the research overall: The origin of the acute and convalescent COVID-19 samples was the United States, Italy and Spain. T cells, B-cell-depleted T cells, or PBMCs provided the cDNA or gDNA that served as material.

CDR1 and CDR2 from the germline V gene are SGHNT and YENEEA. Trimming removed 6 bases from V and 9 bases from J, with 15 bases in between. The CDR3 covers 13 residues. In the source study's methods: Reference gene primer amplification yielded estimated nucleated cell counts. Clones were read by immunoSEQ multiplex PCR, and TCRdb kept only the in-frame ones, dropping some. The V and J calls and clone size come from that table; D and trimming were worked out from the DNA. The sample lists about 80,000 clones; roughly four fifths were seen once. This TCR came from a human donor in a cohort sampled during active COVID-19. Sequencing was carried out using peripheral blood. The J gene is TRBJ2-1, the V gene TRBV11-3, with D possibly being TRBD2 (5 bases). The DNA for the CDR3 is TGTGCCAGCAGTCAAATGATCGGAGGTGAGCAGTTCTTC. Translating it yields CASSQMIGGEQFF. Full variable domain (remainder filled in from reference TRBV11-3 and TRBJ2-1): EAGVVQSPRYKIIEKKQPVAFWCNPISGHNTLYWYLQNLGQGPELLIRYENEEAVDDSQLPKDRFSAERLKGVDSTLKIQPAELGDSAVYLCASSQMIGGEQFFGPGTRLTVL.